This entry features one T cell receptor beta chain sequence. Its antigen is undetermined. Treatment in this sample: oral pan-JAK inhibitor, 5-10 mg twice daily. These data belong to a study of CD8+ T cells in alopecia areata. Turning to the study itself: For treated patients, severity scores reflected the percentage of scalp area affected. Study-level points and caveats: Lesional tissue from the scalp (especially in alopecia totalis/universalis) showed higher clonality than normal scalp.

Reverse transcribed after extraction, RNA yielded cDNA as the sequencing template. Clones were read by immunoSEQ multiplex PCR, and TCRdb kept only the in-frame ones, dropping some. The sample shows under 250,000 clones, roughly three fifths of them seen only once. The CDR3 runs to 15 residues. After removal of 3 bases from V and 6 bases from J, the junction contained 9 bases not matched to a gene. Germline CDR1 is GTSNPN and CDR2 is SVGIG (reference sequence). The TCR sequence derives from a human donor with alopecia areata. Here the sequenced sample was CD4+ T cells sorted from blood, taken between weeks 43 and 45, from a patient treated with tofacitinib. The chain is built from TRBV30 and TRBJ1-5; 9 positions match TRBD1. The DNA for the CDR3 is TGTGCCTGGAGCGCCCTGGGACAGGGAGGTCAGCCCCAGCATTTT. It codes for CAWSALGQGGQPQHF.